This T cell receptor (beta chain) was captured in a study of technical replicates of blood from four donors. Produced via immunoSEQ multiplex PCR; TCRdb's table is partial and in-frame only. The table lists around 97,000 clones, approximately 96% of them singletons. The CDR3 is made up of 15 amino acids. Germline CDR1 MGHRA, CDR2 YSYEKL. Trimming at V came to 1 base and at J to 10 bases, leaving 7 bases not matched to a gene. This sequence joins TRBV4-1 and TRBJ1-4; 9 bases fit TRBD1. Sequencing was carried out using T cells isolated from PBMCs. The receptor was derived from a human donor in good health. The CDR3 spells CASSQGDRAGGKLFF. The CDR3 DNA reads as TGCGCCAGCAGCCAAGGGGACAGGGCCGGCGGAAAACTGTTTTTT.